This TCR beta chain was profiled in a study of T-cell reconstitution after alpha-beta-depleted transplantation in children. The TCRbeta library was prepared with unique molecular identifiers. Each CDR3 protein gets one entry after TCRdb re-called the PCR reads with MiXCR. The sample comprises fewer than 400,000 distinct CDR3 sequences, roughly 22% of which are singletons, and around 4% rests with the top ten. This clonotype was found a few times. The sequencing used PBMCs from the stem cell graft donor, collected from the stem cell graft. This TCR came from a human donor who donated a stem cell graft to a child with acute myeloid leukemia.

The CDR3 coding sequence is TGTGCCAGCAGCCTCCAGACAGTAACAGGGGCCAACGTCCTGACTTTC. Translation gives CASSLQTVTGANVLTF. The chain links TRBV11-3 to TRBJ2-6; D is perhaps TRBD1 (5 bases). The CDR3 consists of 16 residues. V lost 5 bases to trimming and J lost 4 bases, with 15 bases between them. Germline V CDR1 and CDR2: SGHNT, YENEEA.